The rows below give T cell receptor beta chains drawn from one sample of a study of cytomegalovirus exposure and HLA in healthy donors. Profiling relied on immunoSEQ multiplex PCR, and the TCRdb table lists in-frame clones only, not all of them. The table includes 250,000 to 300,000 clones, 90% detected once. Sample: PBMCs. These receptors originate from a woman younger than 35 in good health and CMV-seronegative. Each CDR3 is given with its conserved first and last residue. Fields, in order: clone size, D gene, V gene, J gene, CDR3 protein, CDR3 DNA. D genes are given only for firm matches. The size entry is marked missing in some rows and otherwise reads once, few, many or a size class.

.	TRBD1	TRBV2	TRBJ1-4	CEGQGNEKLFF	TGTGAAGGACAGGGTAATGAAAAACTGTTTTTT
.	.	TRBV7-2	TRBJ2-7	CASSLVGYEQYF	TGTGCCAGCAGCTTAGTCGGGTACGAGCAGTACTTC
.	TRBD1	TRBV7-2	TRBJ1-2	CASSLLGQTNYGYTF	TGTGCCAGCAGCTTGCTGGGACAGACTAACTATGGCTACACCTTC
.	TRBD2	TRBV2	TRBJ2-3	CASSEGGGRAADTQYF	TGTGCCAGCAGTGAAGGCGGGGGTAGGGCCGCAGATACGCAGTATTTT
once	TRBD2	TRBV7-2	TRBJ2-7	CASSLGSGGAYEQYF	TGTGCCAGCAGCTTAGGGAGCGGGGGGGCCTACGAGCAGTACTTC
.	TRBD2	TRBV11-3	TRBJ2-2	CASSPPRGSGGTGELFF	TGTGCCAGCAGCCCCCCCCGAGGTAGCGGGGGGACCGGGGAGCTGTTTTTT
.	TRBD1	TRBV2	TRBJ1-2	CASRAGTGPNGYTF	TGTGCCAGCAGAGCCGGGACAGGGCCGAATGGCTACACCTTC
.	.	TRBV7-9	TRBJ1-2	CASNQLTNYGYTF	TGTGCCAGCAACCAACTAACTAACTATGGCTACACCTTC
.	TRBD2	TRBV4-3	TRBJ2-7	CASSPDGSGGSGEQYF	TGCGCCAGCAGCCCCGACGGGAGCGGGGGAAGCGGCGAGCAGTACTTC
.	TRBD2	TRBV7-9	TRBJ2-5	CASSRRTSGGVETQYF	TGTGCCAGCAGCAGACGGACTAGCGGGGGGGTGGAGACCCAGTACTTC
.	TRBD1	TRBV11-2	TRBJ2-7	CASSLLRTGAEQYF	TGTGCCAGCAGCTTACTTAGGACAGGGGCCGAGCAGTACTTC
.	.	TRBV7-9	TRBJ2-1	CASSSDTNEQFF	TGTGCCAGCAGCTCAGACACCAATGAGCAGTTCTTC
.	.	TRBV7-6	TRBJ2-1	CASSLRLAIYNEQFF	TGTGCCAGCAGCTTACGCCTAGCCATATACAATGAGCAGTTCTTC
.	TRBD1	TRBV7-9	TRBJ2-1	CASSLEGTGKNEQFF	TGTGCCAGCAGCTTAGAAGGGACAGGGAAGAATGAGCAGTTCTTC
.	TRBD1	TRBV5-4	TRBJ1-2	CASSDRGTENYGYTF	TGTGCCAGCAGCGACCGGGGGACAGAGAACTATGGCTACACCTTC
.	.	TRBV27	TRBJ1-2	CASGLPGFGYTF	TGTGCCAGCGGCCTCCCAGGGTTTGGCTACACCTTC
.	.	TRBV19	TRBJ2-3	CASSLQQGTDTQYF	TGTGCCAGTAGTCTCCAGCAGGGGACAGATACGCAGTATTTT
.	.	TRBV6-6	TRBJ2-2	CASSYSIELDTGELFF	TGTGCCAGCAGTTACTCGATAGAGTTGGACACCGGGGAGCTGTTTTTT
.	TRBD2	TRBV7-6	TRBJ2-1	CASRPGTSVYNEQFF	TGTGCCAGCAGGCCCGGGACTAGCGTCTACAATGAGCAGTTCTTC
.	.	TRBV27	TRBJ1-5	CASSSLYSNQPQHF	TGTGCCAGCAGTTCCTTATATAGCAATCAGCCCCAGCATTTT
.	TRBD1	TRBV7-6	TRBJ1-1	CASSQKQGSVGDTEAFF	TGTGCCAGCAGCCAGAAACAGGGGTCGGTTGGAGACACTGAAGCTTTCTTT
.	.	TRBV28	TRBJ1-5	CASKEAGNQPQHF	TGTGCCAGCAAGGAGGCGGGCAATCAGCCCCAGCATTTT
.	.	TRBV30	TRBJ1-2	CAYTAGFGGYTF	TGTGCTTATACAGCCGGTTTTGGTGGCTACACCTTC
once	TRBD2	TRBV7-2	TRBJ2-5	CASSLAASGGQETQYF	TGTGCCAGCAGCTTAGCGGCTAGCGGGGGTCAAGAGACCCAGTACTTC
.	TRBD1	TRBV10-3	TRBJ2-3	CAISPGQGATDTQYF	TGTGCCATCAGTCCGGGACAGGGGGCCACAGATACGCAGTATTTT
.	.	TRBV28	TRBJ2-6	CASSLLVAGANVLTF	TGTGCCAGCAGTTTGTTGGTAGCGGGGGCCAACGTCCTGACTTTC